The sequence of this TCR beta chain was determined in a study of blood T cell repertoires in COVID-19. Germline lookup yields CDR1 SEHNR and CDR2 FQNEAQ (reference sequence). J lost 5 bases, V lost 5 bases, and 9 bases had no gene match. The length of the CDR3 is 15 residues. Grouping used clinical history reported by participants in a survey and questionnaire. Sequencing was performed with immunoSEQ multiplex PCR; in TCRdb, only in-frame clones are kept and a portion is missing. This table has fewer than 350,000 clones, 70% to 90% appearing once. The sequencing sample was made of PBMCs or T cells enriched from blood (not recorded which). This chain links TRBV7-9 with TRBJ2-5, with 9 bases lining up with TRBD1. The TCR sequence derives from a woman between 40 and 50 years old who had recovered from COVID-19. This CDR3 reads CASSQADRGFETQYF. The CDR3 nucleotides are TGTGCCAGCAGCCAAGCGGACAGGGGTTTCGAGACCCAGTACTTC.